The 16 T cell receptor beta chains listed next were all sequenced from one sample in a study of PD-1 blockade in classical Hodgkin lymphoma (dated by TCRdb to the early 2020s). Libraries were prepared through the immunoSEQ multiplex PCR assay. Here the immuneACCESS table is served through TCRdb, limited to in-frame sequences with V and J called. Missing clones are a known gap in these copies; in checked studies unresolved V genes cover under half, and the rest lacks a known reason. In all, the sample holds about 30,000 clones, and 65% to 90% of those were seen once. Of the sample, 2% to 3% is held by the ten largest clones. The time point label of this sample denotes: cycle 1 day 1 (C1D1), immediately before nivolumab initiation. Every trial patient had relapsed following autologous stem cell transplantation, and prior brentuximab vedotin exposure was what differed among cohorts A, B and C. Using a Miltenyi CD4+ T cell isolation kit, CD4+ T cells were purified from thawed PBMCs through magnetic negative selection.

The sequenced sample was CD4+ T cells from blood, obtained at baseline. These receptors came from a human donor with classical Hodgkin lymphoma.

This chain links TRBV29-1 with TRBJ2-1; 9 nucleotides agree with TRBD2. The CDR3 is made up of 15 amino acids. J was trimmed by 10 bases and V by 3 bases; bases with no gene match: 13. Germline values: CDR1 SQVTM, CDR2 ANQGSEA. The CDR3 DNA reads TGCAGCGTTGAGGGTGGAGTAGCGGGAGTGAACGAGCAGTTCTTC. Protein sequence: CSVEGGVAGVNEQFF.

V usage is TRBV27 and J usage is TRBJ2-3; tentatively, D is TRBD2 (5 bases). The CDR3 loop spans 13 amino acids. Germline values: CDR1 MNHEY, CDR2 SMNVEV (reference sequence). Between the trimmed V and J ends, which lost 8 bases and 1 base, there was a span of 10 bases. The CDR3 is CASVGLRTDTQYF. CDR3 nucleotides: TGTGCCAGCGTTGGACTGCGCACAGATACGCAGTATTTT.

J is TRBJ1-3 and V is TRBV27; D unclear. CDR3 length: 12 residues. V was trimmed by 8 bases and J by 0 bases, leaving 5 bases between them. Per the germline V gene, CDR1 is MNHEY and CDR2 is SMNVEV (reference sequence). CDR3 in amino acids: CASGSSGNTIYF. The CDR3, as DNA: TGTGCCAGCGGCAGCTCTGGAAACACCATATATTTT.

The rearrangement joins TRBV18 to TRBJ2-2, with no clear D. The CDR3 covers 14 residues. Germline V gene sequence: CDR1 KGHSH, CDR2 LQKENI. Trimming removed 6 bases from V and 4 bases from J, with 12 bases in between. CDR3 loop: CASSPPGITGELFF. The CDR3 DNA follows: TGTGCCAGCTCTCCCCCCGGCATCACCGGGGAGCTGTTTTTT. Combining the CDR3 with reference TRBV18 and TRBJ2-2 gives the whole variable domain NAGVMQNPRHLVRRRGQEARLRCSPMKGHSHVYWYRQLPEEGLKFMVYLQKENIIDESGMPKERFSAEFPKEGPSILRIQQVVRGDSAAYFCASSPPGITGELFFGEGSRLTVL.

This sequence joins TRBV11-2 and TRBJ2-5; D not resolved. This CDR3 has 13 amino acids. The germline gives CDR1 SGHAT, CDR2 FQNNGV. V was trimmed by 0 bases and J by 5 bases, leaving 7 bases between them. The CDR3 region is CASSLDLGETQYF. Here the CDR3 DNA reads TGTGCCAGCAGCTTAGACCTGGGGGAGACCCAGTACTTC.

The V call is TRBV30, the J call TRBJ1-1; a possible D gene is TRBD1 (6 bases). The ends were cut back, 2 bases at V and 4 bases at J, with 11 bases in the middle. CDR1 and CDR2 from the germline V gene are GTSNPN and SVGIG (reference sequence). This CDR3 contains 13 residues. The CDR3 protein is CAWSSTGATEAFF. The CDR3 nucleotides are TGTGCCTGGAGTTCGACAGGAGCCACTGAAGCTTTCTTT.

This clone has a handful of counts. The chain couples TRBV25-1 to TRBJ2-7, with 8 bases that match TRBD2. Germline trimming cut 3 bases from V and 2 bases from J; bases unmatched to any gene: 6. Germline loops: CDR1 MGHDK, CDR2 SYGVNS. This CDR3 spans 15 amino acids. CDR3 residues: CASSEGLAGTYEQYF. For the CDR3, the DNA is TGTGCCAGCAGTGAGGGGCTAGCGGGCACCTACGAGCAGTACTTC.

The chain couples TRBV5-4 to TRBJ1-2; D is perhaps TRBD1 (6 bases). V lost 6 bases and J 1 base, leaving 13 bases between the germline ends. There are 14 residues in the CDR3. Germline assignment: CDR1 SGHNT and CDR2 YYREEE (reference sequence). CDR3 in DNA: TGTGCCAGCAAGACCGACAGGTTTAACTATGGCTACACCTTC. It is translated as CASKTDRFNYGYTF.

The chain combines TRBV10-3 with TRBJ2-5; the D call may be TRBD1 or TRBD2 (6 bases each). Between the trimmed V and J ends, which lost 3 bases and 7 bases, there was a span of 15 bases. The germline CDR1 and CDR2 sequences are ENHRY and SYGVKD. This CDR3 region has 14 residues. In nucleotides, the CDR3 is TGTGCCATCAGTGAAGGGGTCGGAGGGGGGACCCAGTACTTC. Translated, it gives CAISEGVGGGTQYF.

This chain joins TRBV10-3 and TRBJ1-3, with D perhaps TRBD1 (6 bases). The germline gives CDR1 ENHRY, CDR2 SYGVKD. The CDR3 is 14 amino acids. The germline V and J ends were trimmed by 6 bases and 4 bases, with 13 bases remaining between them. CDR3 sequence: CAIRARGAGNTIYF. CDR3 DNA: TGTGCCATCAGGGCCAGGGGAGCCGGAAACACCATATATTTT.

Notes on this clone: At one boundary the junction diverges from the germline segment, which might be a read error. The chain combines TRBV12-5 with TRBJ1-4, with 7 positions matching TRBD1. CDR3 length: 14 amino acids. Germline loops: CDR1 LGHNT, CDR2 FRNRAP. This chain's CDR3 is CASGLGQTNEKLFF. The CDR3 DNA reads as TGTGCTAGTGGCTTGGGACAGACTAATGAAAAACTGTTTTTT.

The chain couples TRBV7-9 to TRBJ1-1; D not certain. V lost 1 base, J lost 0 bases, and 15 bases lay in between. The germline V gene encodes CDR1 SEHNR and CDR2 FQNEAQ (reference sequence). The CDR3 has 17 amino acids. CDR3 bases: TGTGCCAGCAGCTTAGGATATGGGGTGGGAATGAACACTGAAGCTTTCTTT. Amino acids: CASSLGYGVGMNTEAFF.

V usage is TRBV30 and J usage is TRBJ1-3, with D maybe TRBD1 (5 bases). V lost 4 bases, J lost 0 bases, and 7 bases lay in between. The CDR3 covers 13 residues. From germline, CDR1 is GTSNPN and CDR2 SVGIG (reference sequence). CDR3 in amino acids: CAWMTVSGNTIYF. The CDR3 coding sequence is TGTGCCTGGATGACAGTCTCTGGAAACACCATATATTTT.

This clone was seen only a few times. The chain recombines TRBV6-1 with TRBJ2-7, with a tentative D call TRBD2 (6 bases). Between the trimmed V and J ends, which lost 7 bases and 7 bases, there was a span of 17 bases. CDR1 is MNHNS, CDR2 SASEGT, per germline. The CDR3 has 13 amino acids. This chain's CDR3 is CASTGDLAWEQYF. CDR3 nucleotide sequence: TGTGCCAGCACGGGGGATCTCGCCTGGGAGCAGTACTTC.

J is TRBJ1-1 and V is TRBV19, with D possibly TRBD1 on 6 matching bases. V lost 7 bases, J lost 1 base, and 25 bases lay in between. This CDR3 is 18 amino acids long. From germline, CDR1 is LNHDA and CDR2 SQIVND (reference sequence). The CDR3 reads CASMGGAPRFRTNTEAFF. The CDR3 nucleotides are TGTGCCAGTATGGGGGGGGCGCCAAGATTCAGGACGAACACTGAAGCTTTCTTT.

The rearrangement links TRBV7-9 to TRBJ1-2; D is uncertain. The ends were cut back, 4 bases at V and 8 bases at J, with 17 bases in the middle. Looked up from germline, CDR1 is SEHNR and CDR2 is FQNEAQ (reference sequence). This CDR3 comprises 14 residues. The CDR3 DNA reads as TGTGCCAGCAGCTACGCCGAGGGTGTAAGGGGCTACACCTTC. Its protein is CASSYAEGVRGYTF.